This is a list of T cell receptor beta chains from one sample in a study of blood T cell repertoires in COVID-19. Produced via immunoSEQ multiplex PCR; TCRdb's table is partial and in-frame only. The sample has about 120,000 clones; roughly four fifths are singletons. The sequencing input was peripheral blood. The receptors come from a human donor in a cohort sampled during active COVID-19. CDR3s include the opening cysteine and the closing phenylalanine or tryptophan. Each record gives: J gene, V gene, D gene, CDR3 DNA, CDR3 protein. The D gene is left open where the match is weak.

>TRBJ2-3|TRBV2|TRBD2
TGTGCCAGCAGGGGACTAGCGGGGGGGAACACAGATACGCAGTATTTT
CASRGLAGGNTDTQYF
>TRBJ2-5|TRBV18|.
TGTGCCAGCTCACCTGGCGCCGGCGGGGCGCAAGAGACCCAGTACTTC
CASSPGAGGAQETQYF
>TRBJ2-7|TRBV7-7|TRBD1
TGTGCTAGCAGCACGGGACAGGGTAACCACTACGAGCAGTACTTC
CASSTGQGNHYEQYF
>TRBJ2-1|TRBV6-5|TRBD2
TGTGCCAGCAGTTACGGGCGGGGGGCTCGCAATGAGCAGTTCTTC
CASSYGRGARNEQFF
>TRBJ2-7|TRBV5-4|TRBD1
TGTGCCAGCAGCTTCGGGGGACAGGGGGCCTACGAGCAGTACTTC
CASSFGGQGAYEQYF
>TRBJ2-5|TRBV11-2|.
TGTGCCAGCAGCTTAGTTAGCAGGGCGGACCAAGAGACCCAGTACTTC
CASSLVSRADQETQYF
>TRBJ1-2|TRBV5-6|TRBD1
TGTGCCAGCAGCTCCGGGACAGGGGCGGGCTATGGCTACACCTTC
CASSSGTGAGYGYTF
>TRBJ1-6|TRBV27|.
TGTGCCAGCAGACCAGTAGAACAGGGTTTGGCCCTCCACTTT
CASRPVEQGLALHF
>TRBJ1-2|TRBV2|.
TGTGCCAGCTGGGAGGTGCCGGACTATGGCTACACCTTC
CASWEVPDYGYTF
>TRBJ1-5|TRBV5-8|TRBD1
TGTGCCAGCAGCTCTTACAGGGGTTATAGCAATCAGCCCCAGCATTTT
CASSSYRGYSNQPQHF
>TRBJ2-7|TRBV6-5|TRBD2
TGTGCCAGCAGGGGGCTAGCGGGGGGCAAATCCGAGCAGTACTTC
CASRGLAGGKSEQYF